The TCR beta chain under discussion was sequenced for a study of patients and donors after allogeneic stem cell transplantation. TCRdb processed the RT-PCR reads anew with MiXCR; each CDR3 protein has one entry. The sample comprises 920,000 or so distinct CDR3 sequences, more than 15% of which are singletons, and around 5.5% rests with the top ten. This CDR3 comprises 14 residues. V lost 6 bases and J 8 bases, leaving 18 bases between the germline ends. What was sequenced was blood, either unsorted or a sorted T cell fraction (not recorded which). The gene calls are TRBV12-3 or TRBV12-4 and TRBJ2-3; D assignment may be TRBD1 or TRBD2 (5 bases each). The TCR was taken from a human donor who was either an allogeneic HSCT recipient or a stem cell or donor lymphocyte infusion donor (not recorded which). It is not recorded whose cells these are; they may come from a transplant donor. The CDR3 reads CASSQGAGFGTQYF. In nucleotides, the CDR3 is TGTGCCAGCAGCCAAGGGGCGGGCTTCGGTACGCAGTATTTT.